This T cell receptor (beta chain) came from a study of blood T cell repertoires in COVID-19. The participants were between roughly 18 and 89 years old and came from under 25 US areas. Which cohort a participant joined came from the clinical history participants gave. Data came from immunoSEQ multiplex PCR; TCRdb stores just in-frame clones and leaves some out. This repertoire shows about 270,000 clones, about nine tenths found once; its top ten account for roughly 3%. The CDR3 length is 15 residues. Germline CDR1 reads SGHTA; CDR2 reads FQGNSA. V was shortened by 2 bases and J by 0 bases, with 5 bases between the two germline ends.

The J gene is TRBJ2-6, the V gene TRBV7-2; D unclear. The specimen sequenced was PBMCs or T cells enriched from blood (not recorded which). The receptor comes from a woman aged 18-29 years who had recovered from COVID-19. The CDR3 loop reads CASSLQISGANVLTF. CDR3 coding DNA: TGTGCCAGCAGCTTACAGATCTCTGGGGCCAACGTCCTGACTTTC. The whole variable domain, filled in from reference TRBV7-2 and TRBJ2-6, reads GAGVSQSPSNKVTEKGKDVELRCDPISGHTALYWYRQSLGQGLEFLIYFQGNSAPDKSGLPSDRFSAERTGGSVSTLTIQRTQQEDSAVYLCASSLQISGANVLTFGAGSRLTVL.